This T cell receptor beta chain was sequenced in a study of cytomegalovirus exposure and HLA in healthy donors. Study-level points and caveats: Rare TCR sequences predominated, though certain public TCRs were found in many donors. A later analysis reported that several of the most significant clusters appeared to be linked to common viral pathogens, among them Epstein-Barr virus.

Vbeta (60) and Jbeta (13) primers were used in the PCR. Clones were read by immunoSEQ multiplex PCR, and TCRdb kept only the in-frame ones, dropping some. In the table there are over 200,000 clones, about 83% of which are singletons. The CDR3 extends over 13 amino acids. Germline CDR1 LNHDA, CDR2 SQIVND (reference sequence). V was pared by 3 bases and J by 6 bases, with 11 bases between. There was no recording of CMV serostatus for this donor. A remark on this clone: What it recognizes is unknown.

Input material: PBMCs. The receptor's source is a human donor in good health. This sequence joins TRBV19 and TRBJ1-1; no definite D call. DNA of the CDR3: TGTGCCAGTAGTATCCCCAGAAACCCTGAAGCTTTCTTT. Translated, it gives CASSIPRNPEAFF.